The present T cell receptor (beta chain) was sequenced within a study of tumor-infiltrating lymphocytes in primary liver carcinoma (dated by TCRdb to about 2017). Study-wide context: The five patients, three men and two women aged 30 to 69 years, had hepatocellular carcinoma (four) or combined HCC and intrahepatic cholangiocarcinoma (one). TCRbeta repertoire sequencing covered 35 specimens from 5 patients: roughly 25 tumor regions, 5 adjacent noncancerous liver tissues and 5 peripheral blood samples. Agilent mRNA microarray profiling was performed on the approximately 25 tumor region samples to relate TCRbeta repertoire diversity to the local molecular phenotype. Roughly 3.5 to 7.5 million productive TCRbeta reads were obtained per sample, and no significant difference in read depth was found between tissue types. The five patients had tumors of stage T1-T3 N0M0, with maximum diameters ranging from 4.2 to 10 cm. Across five regions of each liver tumor, along with adjacent normal tissue and blood, the study brought together TCRbeta repertoire sequencing, expression microarrays and whole-exome sequencing. Reproducibility between technical replicate repertoires was high, with correlation coefficients above 0.95 and mean shared-clone rates around 0.88.

In its sample, this clonotype was seen once. Its antigen is still unknown. A junction end diverges from the germline sequence, so it may reflect a read error. Per the germline V gene, SQVTM is the CDR1 and ANQGSEA is the CDR2. The CDR3 sequence holds 19 residues, the cysteine and phenylalanine included. CDR3 DNA is the only sequence kept; it has 57 bases, read in frame from the first base. Total RNA and DNA were co-extracted without cell sorting from roughly 20-30 mg of bulk tissue using the AllPrep DNA/RNA mini kit. Between November 2015 and early 2016, 4 or 5 patients in China with histopathologically diagnosed primary liver carcinoma had their tumors surgically resected. Chronic HBV infection was present in the patients, and the patients were treatment-naive at sampling. Five spatially separated regions were sampled from each tumor: the superior, inferior, left-lateral and right-lateral poles, plus the tumor centre. Histology showed that every tumor sample contained more than 80% viable tumor cells. Pieces of fresh tumor and adjacent tissue were cut in half, with one half kept in RNAlater at -80 degrees C and the other half sent for histology.

Paper-wide results and their limitations: Repertoire overlap was higher between tumor regions (mean roughly 35%) than tumor-adjacent (around 17%) or tumor-blood (approximately 15%) pairs, consistent with antigen-driven expansion. Because the samples were bulk and unsorted, CD4+ and CD8+ T cell repertoires could not be compared. With just four or five patients in the study, the authors point out that the findings should be validated in a larger study. Only the TCR beta chain was sequenced, so true repertoire diversity is likely underestimated because unpaired alpha chains were not captured. Only roughly 8-25% of top clones appeared in all five regions of a tumor, which suggests that tumor-infiltrating T cells are spatially heterogeneous. The top 250 clones made up a significantly larger repertoire fraction in tumors than in blood (p = 0.039).

TCRbeta-specific cDNA was reverse-transcribed from 500 ng total RNA using a constant-region primer and ProtoScript II reverse transcriptase. Construction of the TCRbeta libraries relied on three nested rounds of multiplex PCR, following a slightly modified ARM-PCR procedure. Each of the first two PCR rounds ran for 10 cycles and used multiplex TRBV1-TRBV30 forward primers together with a Cbeta reverse primer. Sample barcodes and Illumina adapters were attached in a final 25-cycle PCR using Deep VentR polymerase. Amplicons of 200-500 bp were gel-purified with a QIAquick gel extraction kit before sequencing. The TCRbeta amplicons were sequenced with 250-bp paired-end reads on an Illumina HiSeq 2500. The source study handled its data this way. Trimmomatic v0.33 was used to quality-trim the reads, and FLASH v1.2.11 was used to merge paired reads so that full CDR3 sequences could be recovered. V, D and J germline segments were assigned to the rearranged TCRbeta sequences using MiGEC v1.2.1b. Clonotype statistics and Shannon-Wiener diversity indices were computed with VDJtools v1.0.0. Except for diversity analysis, only each sample's 250 most abundant clonotypes were used in subsequent analyses to reduce sampling bias. The raw public data were reprocessed by TCRdb itself: fastp quality trimming at Q25, MiXCR clonotype calling, in-frame beta chains only. Identical CDR3 proteins give one entry, which carries the most common genes and DNA. The V and J calls here are based on TCRdb, not the publication. The sample yields 95,000 to 100,000 distinct CDR3 sequences; approximately 70% were counted once. The top ten hold roughly 12% of the sample.

The sequenced material came from liver tumor tissue from sampling region 2. The cell subset or site label on this specimen signifies: tumor region T2, inferior pole. The chain couples TRBV29-1 to TRBJ2-6; 9 bases in between match TRBD1. This clonotype was sampled from a woman aged 55-69 years with primary liver carcinoma and hepatitis B virus infection. The CDR3 protein: CSVEAPTGTGNTGADVLTF. The sequenced DNA is TGCAGCGTTGAAGCCCCCACCGGGACAGGGAATACTGGGGCCGACGTCCTGACTTTC.